The 17 T cell receptor beta chains listed next were all sequenced from one sample in a study of blood T cell repertoires in COVID-19. Clones were read by immunoSEQ multiplex PCR, and TCRdb kept only the in-frame ones, dropping some. The sample has about 290,000 clones, approximately 88% seen once. Source material: PBMCs or T cells enriched from blood (not recorded which). Receptor source: a woman aged 40 to 55 who had recovered from COVID-19.

J is TRBJ2-5 and V is TRBV5-4; D perhaps matches TRBD2 (6 bases). With 4 bases removed from V and 4 bases from J, the gap between germline ends came to 20 bases. The CDR3 has 16 amino acids. CDR1 is SGHNT, CDR2 YYREEE, per germline (reference sequence). CDR3 in amino acids: CASSRGGPGVGETQYF. The CDR3 coding sequence is TGTGCCAGCAGCCGCGGCGGGCCGGGAGTGGGAGAGACCCAGTACTTC.

Comment on this clone: This sample also contains other DNA sequences that code for the same CDR3. CDR3 amino acids: CASSLAGTSGYNEQFF. CDR3 nucleotides: TGTGCCAGCAGCTTAGCCGGGACTAGCGGCTACAATGAGCAGTTCTTC. The chain combines TRBV11-3 with TRBJ2-1, with TRBD2 identical over 11 bases. After removal of 1 base from V and 3 bases from J, the junction contained 2 bases not matched to a gene. Germline values: CDR1 SGHNT, CDR2 YENEEA. The CDR3 is made up of 16 amino acids.

The J gene is TRBJ1-6, the V gene TRBV19; 7 bases are a match to TRBD1. The germline V gene has CDR1 LNHDA and CDR2 SQIVND (reference sequence). With 6 bases clipped from V and 0 bases from J, the junction kept 8 bases outside the gene matches. The length of the CDR3 is 17 residues. CDR3 sequence: CASSRTGVSSYNSPLHF. Here the CDR3 DNA reads TGTGCCAGTAGCCGCACAGGGGTTAGCTCCTATAATTCACCCCTCCACTTT.

V gene TRBV5-4 combines with J gene TRBJ2-3; TRBD2 agrees at 11 bases. Germline CDR1 reads SGHNT; CDR2 reads YYREEE (reference sequence). CDR3 length equals 18 residues. Germline trimming cut 3 bases from V and 4 bases from J; bases unmatched to any gene: 13. This chain's CDR3 is CASSSSLVAGGPSDTQYF. CDR3 bases: TGTGCCAGCAGCTCCAGTTTAGTAGCGGGGGGGCCCTCAGATACGCAGTATTTT.

This chain links TRBV5-4 with TRBJ2-1, with TRBD2 as a possible D gene (5 bases). Germline lookup yields CDR1 SGHNT and CDR2 YYREEE (reference sequence). This CDR3 is 19 amino acids long. V was clipped by 3 bases and J by 3 bases, with 25 bases between them. CDR3: CASSSEPMGSVLGYNEQFF. In nucleotides, the CDR3 is TGTGCCAGCAGCTCGGAACCTATGGGGAGCGTCCTGGGCTACAATGAGCAGTTCTTC.

This chain joins TRBV7-9 and TRBJ2-7, with 7 bases lining up with TRBD2. The CDR3 has 14 residues. Germline V gives CDR1 SEHNR, CDR2 FQNEAQ (reference sequence). V lost 4 bases to trimming and J lost 3 bases; unmatched junction nucleotides: 6. The CDR3 bases are TGTGCCAGCAGCTCTACACGGGGGGACTACGAGCAGTACTTC. It yields the protein CASSSTRGDYEQYF. The full variable domain, completed using reference TRBV7-9 and TRBJ2-7, is DTGVSQNPRHKITKRGQNVTFRCDPISEHNRLYWYRQTLGQGPEFLTYFQNEAQLEKSRLLSDRFSAERPKGSFSTLEIQRTEQGDSAMYLCASSSTRGDYEQYFGPGTRLTVT.

The gene calls are TRBV11-2 and TRBJ2-5, with unresolved D. The CDR3 consists of 13 residues. Germline V gene sequence: CDR1 SGHAT, CDR2 FQNNGV. Trimming took 1 base from V and 5 from J, leaving 8 bases between them. CDR3 in DNA: TGTGCCAGCAGCTTAGTGGTCGGGGAGACCCAGTACTTC. This gives the protein CASSLVVGETQYF.

The CDR3 DNA is TGTGCCAGTAGTCTACCAGGGGGACACACCATATATTTT. Translated: CASSLPGGHTIYF. This sequence joins TRBV19 and TRBJ1-3; 7 bases fit TRBD1. This CDR3 contains 13 residues. Germline trimming cut 5 bases from V and 8 bases from J; bases unmatched to any gene: 6. The germline gives CDR1 LNHDA, CDR2 SQIVND (reference sequence).

This clone was seen only once. The chain combines TRBV18 with TRBJ2-7; TRBD2 might be the D (5 bases). The CDR3 length is 15 residues. V lost 1 base to trimming and J lost 6 bases, with 16 bases between them. Germline loops: CDR1 KGHSH, CDR2 LQKENI. Here the CDR3 DNA reads TGTGCCAGCTCACCACTAGTTGCTCCCGCGGGCGAGCAGTACTTC. It translates to CASSPLVAPAGEQYF. The entire variable domain, with the rest obtained from reference TRBV18 and TRBJ2-7, is as follows: NAGVMQNPRHLVRRRGQEARLRCSPMKGHSHVYWYRQLPEEGLKFMVYLQKENIIDESGMPKERFSAEFPKEGPSILRIQQVVRGDSAAYFCASSPLVAPAGEQYFGPGTRLTVT.

The V gene is TRBV11-3, the J gene TRBJ2-7; TRBD2 aligns across 8 bases. This CDR3 region has 15 residues. Per the germline V gene, CDR1 is SGHNT and CDR2 is YENEEA. Trimming removed 4 bases from V and 7 bases from J; junction bases left unmatched: 12. The CDR3 sequence: CASSYSWTGRGEQYF. For the CDR3, the DNA is TGTGCCAGCAGCTACTCATGGACCGGGAGGGGGGAGCAGTACTTC. The variable domain in full, with the rest retrieved from reference TRBV11-3 and TRBJ2-7, is EAGVVQSPRYKIIEKKQPVAFWCNPISGHNTLYWYLQNLGQGPELLIRYENEEAVDDSQLPKDRFSAERLKGVDSTLKIQPAELGDSAVYLCASSYSWTGRGEQYFGPGTRLTVT.

The rearrangement links TRBV15 to TRBJ1-1, with D uncertain. The CDR3 loop spans 12 amino acids. In germline, CDR1 is LNHNV, CDR2 YYDKDF (reference sequence). V was trimmed by 1 base and J by 8 bases, leaving 8 bases between them. The CDR3 is CATSRVTTEAFF. CDR3 in DNA: TGTGCCACCAGCAGAGTGACGACAGAAGCTTTCTTT.

This clone occurred a few times. The genes are TRBV5-4 and TRBJ2-2, with D unresolved. V was clipped by 0 bases and J by 4 bases, with 13 bases between them. The CDR3 has 16 residues. Germline V gene sequence: CDR1 SGHNT, CDR2 YYREEE (reference sequence). The CDR3 sequence: CASSLANGVGTGELFF. CDR3 nucleotide sequence: TGTGCCAGCAGCTTGGCCAACGGTGTTGGCACCGGGGAGCTGTTTTTT.

J is TRBJ1-2 and V is TRBV7-9; 8 bases line up with TRBD1. The CDR3 has 13 residues. Germline V gives CDR1 SEHNR, CDR2 FQNEAQ (reference sequence). J was trimmed by 5 bases and V by 5 bases; bases with no gene match: 4. The DNA of the CDR3 is TGTGCCAGCAGCCGGGACAGGACATATGGCTACACCTTC. This codes for CASSRDRTYGYTF.

This chain uses TRBV6-5 with TRBJ2-1; the D is unclear. CDR1 and CDR2 (germline): MNHEY, SVGAGI. There are 15 residues in the CDR3. V shed 2 bases and J shed 0 bases, with 8 bases lying between them. Here the CDR3 reads CASSYMASSYNEQFF. CDR3 bases: TGTGCCAGCAGTTACATGGCCTCCTCCTACAATGAGCAGTTCTTC.

This chain connects TRBV19 to TRBJ1-2, with TRBD1 matching 7 bases. Germline assignment: CDR1 LNHDA and CDR2 SQIVND (reference sequence). The CDR3 loop spans 15 amino acids. J lost 1 base, V lost 7 bases, and 9 bases had no gene match. The CDR3 DNA follows: TGTGCCAGTACCTACCGGGACAGATTTAACTATGGCTACACCTTC. Amino acids: CASTYRDRFNYGYTF. The variable domain in full, with the rest retrieved from reference TRBV19 and TRBJ1-2, is DGGITQSPKYLFRKEGQNVTLSCEQNLNHDAMYWYRQDPGQGLRLIYYSQIVNDFQKGDIAEGYSVSREKKESFPLTVTSAQKNPTAFYLCASTYRDRFNYGYTFGSGTRLTVV.

J is TRBJ1-2 and V is TRBV20-1, with D maybe TRBD1 (5 bases). The germline V gene has CDR1 DFQATT and CDR2 SNEGSKA (reference sequence). This CDR3 region has 11 residues. Trimming took 6 bases from V and 4 from J, leaving 9 bases between them. CDR3 in amino acids: CSAQAGYGYTF. The CDR3 DNA sequence: TGCAGTGCACAGGCAGGCTATGGCTACACCTTC.

The gene calls are TRBV7-9 and TRBJ2-3; 12 bases are shared with TRBD2. In germline, CDR1 is SEHNR, CDR2 FQNEAQ (reference sequence). Germline trimming cut 1 base from V and 2 bases from J; bases unmatched to any gene: 1. The CDR3 has 16 amino acids. CDR3 DNA: TGTGCCAGCAGCTTAGGGACTAGCGGGAACACAGATACGCAGTATTTT. Translating it yields CASSLGTSGNTDTQYF. Variable domain in full (rest from reference TRBV7-9 and TRBJ2-3): DTGVSQNPRHKITKRGQNVTFRCDPISEHNRLYWYRQTLGQGPEFLTYFQNEAQLEKSRLLSDRFSAERPKGSFSTLEIQRTEQGDSAMYLCASSLGTSGNTDTQYFGPGTRLTVL.